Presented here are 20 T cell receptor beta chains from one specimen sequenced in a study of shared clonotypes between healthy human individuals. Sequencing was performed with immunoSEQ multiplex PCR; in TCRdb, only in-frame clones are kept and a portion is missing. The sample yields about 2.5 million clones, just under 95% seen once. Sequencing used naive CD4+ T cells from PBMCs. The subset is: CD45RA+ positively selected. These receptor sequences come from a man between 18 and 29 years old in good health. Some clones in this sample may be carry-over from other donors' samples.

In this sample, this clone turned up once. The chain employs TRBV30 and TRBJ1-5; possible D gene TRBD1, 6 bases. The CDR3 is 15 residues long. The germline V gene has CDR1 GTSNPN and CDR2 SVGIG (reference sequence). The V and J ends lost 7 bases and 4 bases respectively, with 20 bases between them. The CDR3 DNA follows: TGTGCCTACACCCATCCCGGGGGGCGGAATCAGCCCCAGCATTTT. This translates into CAYTHPGGRNQPQHF.

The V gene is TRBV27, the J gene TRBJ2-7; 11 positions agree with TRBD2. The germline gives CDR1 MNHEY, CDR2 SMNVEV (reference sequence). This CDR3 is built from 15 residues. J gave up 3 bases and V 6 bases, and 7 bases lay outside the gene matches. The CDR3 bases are TGTGCCAGCAGGATAGCGGGAGGGGGATTCTACGAGCAGTACTTC. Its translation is CASRIAGGGFYEQYF.

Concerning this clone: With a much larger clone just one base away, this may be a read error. The CDR3 reads CASSLDINQPQHF. As DNA, the CDR3 is TGCGCCAGCAGCTTGGACATCAATCAGCCCCAGCATTTT. The chain uses TRBV5-1 and TRBJ1-5; no clear D. V lost 0 bases and J lost 3, with 4 bases in between. The CDR3 is made up of 13 amino acids. CDR1 SGHRS and CDR2 YFSETQ come from the germline V gene.

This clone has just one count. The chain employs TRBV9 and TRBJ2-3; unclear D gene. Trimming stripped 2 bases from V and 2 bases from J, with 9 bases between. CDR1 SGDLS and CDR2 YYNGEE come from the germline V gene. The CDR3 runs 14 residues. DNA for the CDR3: TGTGCCAGCAGCGTCGACCCTTTCACAGATACGCAGTATTTT. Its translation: CASSVDPFTDTQYF.

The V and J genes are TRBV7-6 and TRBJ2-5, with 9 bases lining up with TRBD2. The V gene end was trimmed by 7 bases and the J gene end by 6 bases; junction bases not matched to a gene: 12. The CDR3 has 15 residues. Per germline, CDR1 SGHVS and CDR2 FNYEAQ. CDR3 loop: CASTLSSGSPQTQYF. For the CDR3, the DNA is TGTGCCAGCACCCTGAGTAGCGGGAGTCCCCAGACCCAGTACTTC.

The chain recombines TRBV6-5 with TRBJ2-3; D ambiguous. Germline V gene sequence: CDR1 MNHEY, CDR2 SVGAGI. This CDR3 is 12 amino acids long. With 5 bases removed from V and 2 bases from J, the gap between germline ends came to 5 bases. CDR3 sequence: CASSGTTDTQYF. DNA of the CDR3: TGTGCCAGCAGTGGAACCACAGATACGCAGTATTTT.

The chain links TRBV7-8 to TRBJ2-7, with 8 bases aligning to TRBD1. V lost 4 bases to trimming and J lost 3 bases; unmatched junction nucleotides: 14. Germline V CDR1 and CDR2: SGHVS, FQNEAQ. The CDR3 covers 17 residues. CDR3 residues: CASSSGGMTGDNYEQYF. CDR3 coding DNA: TGTGCCAGCAGCTCAGGAGGTATGACAGGGGATAACTACGAGCAGTACTTC.

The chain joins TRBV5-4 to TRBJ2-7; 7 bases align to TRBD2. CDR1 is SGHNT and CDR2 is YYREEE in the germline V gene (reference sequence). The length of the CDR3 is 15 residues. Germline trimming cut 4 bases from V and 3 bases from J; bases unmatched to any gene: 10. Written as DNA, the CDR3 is TGTGCCAGCAGCCCGGGAGGTCAGGGACGCTACGAGCAGTACTTC. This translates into CASSPGGQGRYEQYF.

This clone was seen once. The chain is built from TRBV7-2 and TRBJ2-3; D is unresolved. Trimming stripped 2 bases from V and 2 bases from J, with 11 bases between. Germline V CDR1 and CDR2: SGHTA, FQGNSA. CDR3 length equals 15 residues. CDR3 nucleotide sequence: TGTGCCAGCAGCTTAACGAGAGAGGACACAGATACGCAGTATTTT. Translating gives CASSLTREDTDTQYF.

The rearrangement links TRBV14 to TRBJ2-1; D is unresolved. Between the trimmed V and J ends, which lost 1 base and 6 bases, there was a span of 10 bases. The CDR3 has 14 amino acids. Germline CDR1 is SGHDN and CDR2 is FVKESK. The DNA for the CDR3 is TGTGCCAGCAGCCAAGTATATCCGGCCAATGAGCAGTTCTTC. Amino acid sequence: CASSQVYPANEQFF.

The CDR3 DNA is TGTGCCAGCAGTGTAGGACCGGGATCAGGTCCCCAGCATTTT. Protein sequence: CASSVGPGSGPQHF. The chain has TRBV2 and TRBJ1-5; D is undetermined. CDR1 SNHLY and CDR2 FYNNEI come from the germline V gene. The V and J ends lost 4 bases and 10 bases respectively, with 17 bases between them. The CDR3 consists of 14 residues.

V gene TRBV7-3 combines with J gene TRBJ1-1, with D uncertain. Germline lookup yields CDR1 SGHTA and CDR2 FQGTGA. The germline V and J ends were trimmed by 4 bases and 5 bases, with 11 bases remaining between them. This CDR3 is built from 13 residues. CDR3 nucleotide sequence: TGTGCCAGCAGCTCCCTATCCCAAACTGAAGCTTTCTTT. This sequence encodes CASSSLSQTEAFF.

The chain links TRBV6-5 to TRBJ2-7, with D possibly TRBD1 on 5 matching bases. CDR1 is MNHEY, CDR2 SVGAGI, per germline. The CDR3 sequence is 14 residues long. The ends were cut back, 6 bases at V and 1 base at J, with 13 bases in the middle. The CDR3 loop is CASRKTTESYEQYF. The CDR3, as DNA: TGTGCCAGCAGAAAAACGACAGAATCCTACGAGCAGTACTTC.

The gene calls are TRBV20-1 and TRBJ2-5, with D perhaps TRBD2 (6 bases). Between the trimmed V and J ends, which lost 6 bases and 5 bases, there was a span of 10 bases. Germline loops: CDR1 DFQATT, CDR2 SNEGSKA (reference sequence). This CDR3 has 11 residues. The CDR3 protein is CSAEGSETQYF. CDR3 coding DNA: TGCAGTGCGGAGGGGTCGGAGACCCAGTACTTC.

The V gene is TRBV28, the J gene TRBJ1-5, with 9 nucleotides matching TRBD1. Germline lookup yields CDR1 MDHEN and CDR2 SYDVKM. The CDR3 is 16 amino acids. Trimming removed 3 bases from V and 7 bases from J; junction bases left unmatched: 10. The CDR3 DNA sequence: TGTGCCAGCAGTTTGTTAGTTGGGACAGGGAGGCAGCCCCAGCATTTT. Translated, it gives CASSLLVGTGRQPQHF.

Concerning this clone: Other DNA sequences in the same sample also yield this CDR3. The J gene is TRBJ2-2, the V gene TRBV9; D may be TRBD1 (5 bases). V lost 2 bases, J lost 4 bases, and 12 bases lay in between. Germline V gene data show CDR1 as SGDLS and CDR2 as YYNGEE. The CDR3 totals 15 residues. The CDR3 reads CASSVGQGGTGELFF. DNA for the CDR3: TGTGCCAGCAGCGTCGGACAAGGCGGCACCGGGGAGCTGTTTTTT. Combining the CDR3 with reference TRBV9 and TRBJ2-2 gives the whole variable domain DSGVTQTPKHLITATGQRVTLRCSPRSGDLSVYWYQQSLDQGLQFLIQYYNGEERAKGNILERFSAQQFPDLHSELNLSSLELGDSALYFCASSVGQGGTGELFFGEGSRLTVL.

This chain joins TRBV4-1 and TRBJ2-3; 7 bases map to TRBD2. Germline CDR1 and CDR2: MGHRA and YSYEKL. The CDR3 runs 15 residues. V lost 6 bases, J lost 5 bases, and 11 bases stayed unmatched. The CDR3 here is CASRRVAGAKDTQYF. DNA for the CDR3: TGCGCCAGCAGACGAGTGGCGGGAGCCAAAGATACGCAGTATTTT.

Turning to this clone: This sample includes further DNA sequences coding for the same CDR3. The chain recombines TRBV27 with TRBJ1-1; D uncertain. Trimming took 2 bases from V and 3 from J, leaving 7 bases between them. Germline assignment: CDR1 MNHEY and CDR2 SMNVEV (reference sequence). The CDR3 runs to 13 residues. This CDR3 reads CASSLRADTEAFF. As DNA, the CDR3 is TGTGCCAGCAGTTTAAGGGCAGACACTGAAGCTTTCTTT.

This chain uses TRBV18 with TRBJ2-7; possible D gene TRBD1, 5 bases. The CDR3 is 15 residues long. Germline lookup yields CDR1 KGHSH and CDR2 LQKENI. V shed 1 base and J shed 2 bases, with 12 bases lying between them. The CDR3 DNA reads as TGTGCCAGCTCACCACGGTTCCAGGGCCCCTACGAGCAGTACTTC. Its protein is CASSPRFQGPYEQYF.

CDR3 region: CASSSARETGAPTGYTF. The CDR3 coding sequence is TGTGCCAGCAGTTCAGCTAGAGAGACAGGGGCCCCGACGGGCTACACCTTC. The rearrangement links TRBV28 to TRBJ1-2; 8 bases align to TRBD1. The trim removed 4 bases at V and 8 bases at J, leaving 18 bases unmatched. This CDR3 has 17 residues. Germline values: CDR1 MDHEN, CDR2 SYDVKM.